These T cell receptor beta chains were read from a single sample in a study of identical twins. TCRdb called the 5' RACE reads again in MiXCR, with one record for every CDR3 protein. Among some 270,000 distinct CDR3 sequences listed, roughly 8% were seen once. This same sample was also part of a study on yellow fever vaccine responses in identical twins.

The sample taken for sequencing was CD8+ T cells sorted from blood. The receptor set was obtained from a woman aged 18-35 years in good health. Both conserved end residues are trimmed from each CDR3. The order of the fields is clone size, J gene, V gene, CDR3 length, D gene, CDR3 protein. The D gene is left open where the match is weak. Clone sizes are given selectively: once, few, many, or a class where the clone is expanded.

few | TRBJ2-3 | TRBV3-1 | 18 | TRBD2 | ASSQESKLAAARATDTQY
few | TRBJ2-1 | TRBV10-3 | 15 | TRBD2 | AISDMASGPYYNEQF
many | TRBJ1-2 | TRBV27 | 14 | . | ASSLSRTGIGYGYT
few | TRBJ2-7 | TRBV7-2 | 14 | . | ASSPSNQGLLREQY
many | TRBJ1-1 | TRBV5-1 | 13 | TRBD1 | ASSLTGTENTEAF
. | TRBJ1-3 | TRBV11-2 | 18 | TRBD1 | ASSPIGGDHRGSSGNTIY
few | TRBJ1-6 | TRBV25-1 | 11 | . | ASSELYNSPLH
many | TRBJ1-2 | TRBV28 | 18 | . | ASSFPSKIGDAPFNYGYT
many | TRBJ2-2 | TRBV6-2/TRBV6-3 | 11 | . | ASSYRDTGELF
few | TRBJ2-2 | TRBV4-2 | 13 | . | ASSQESEGTGELF
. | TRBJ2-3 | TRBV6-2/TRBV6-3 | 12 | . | ASRSSKKGDTQY
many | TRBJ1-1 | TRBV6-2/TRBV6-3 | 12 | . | ASSYTTMNTEAF
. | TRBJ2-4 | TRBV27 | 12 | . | ASSSGLTKNIQY
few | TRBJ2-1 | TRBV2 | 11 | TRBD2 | ASRDYPYNEQF
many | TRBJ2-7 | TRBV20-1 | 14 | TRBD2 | SARDRLAGMVYEQY
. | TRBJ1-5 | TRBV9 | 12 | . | ASSGGQLNQPQH
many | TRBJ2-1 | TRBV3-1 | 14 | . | ASSQVTGALNNEQF
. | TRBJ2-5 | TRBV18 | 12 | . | ASSPKRYQETQY
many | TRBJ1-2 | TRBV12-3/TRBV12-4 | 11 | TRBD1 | ASSEGQGGGYT
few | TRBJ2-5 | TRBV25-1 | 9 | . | ASRLGQGLY
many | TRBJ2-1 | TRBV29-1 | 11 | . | SVDSGSYNEQF
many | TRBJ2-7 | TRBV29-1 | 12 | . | SVGGHENSYEQY
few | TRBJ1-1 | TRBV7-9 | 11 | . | ASSSSVNTEAF
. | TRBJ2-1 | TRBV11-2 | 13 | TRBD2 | AVGTSGTPGNEQF
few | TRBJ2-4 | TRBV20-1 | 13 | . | SARDLYGARDIQY
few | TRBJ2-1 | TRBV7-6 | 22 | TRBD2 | ASSFPSAPTSGGTQPTSYNEQF
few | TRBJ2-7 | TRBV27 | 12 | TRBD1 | ASSLTGTDHEQY
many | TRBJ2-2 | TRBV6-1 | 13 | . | ASSPSVGNTGELF
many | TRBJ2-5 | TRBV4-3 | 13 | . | ASSLWRGDQETQY
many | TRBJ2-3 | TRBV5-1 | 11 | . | ASSFGSPDTQY
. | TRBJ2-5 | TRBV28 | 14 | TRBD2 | ASSTPSGTTEETQY
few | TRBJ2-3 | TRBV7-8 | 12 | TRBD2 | ASSLEAGADTQY
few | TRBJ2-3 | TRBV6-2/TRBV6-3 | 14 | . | ASSPRDLFSTDTQY
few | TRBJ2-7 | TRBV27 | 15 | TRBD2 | ASRSGTSGIPAYEQY
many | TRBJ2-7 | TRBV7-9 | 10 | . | ASSPDLYEQY
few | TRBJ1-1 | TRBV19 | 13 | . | ASSIVPGVNTEAF
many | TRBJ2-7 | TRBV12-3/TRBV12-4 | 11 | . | ASSSGDPYEQY
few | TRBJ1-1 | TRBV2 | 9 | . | AIVRGTEAF
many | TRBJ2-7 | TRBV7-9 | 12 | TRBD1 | ASSPRQGAYEQY
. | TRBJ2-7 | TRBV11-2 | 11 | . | ASSLGIQYEQY
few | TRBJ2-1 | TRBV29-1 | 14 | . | SVEGSSQFGYNEQF
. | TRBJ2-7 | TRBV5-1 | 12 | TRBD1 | ASSDLDRPYEQY
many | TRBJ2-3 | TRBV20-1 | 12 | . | SASWGSGADTQY
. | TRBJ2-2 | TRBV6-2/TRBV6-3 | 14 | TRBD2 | ASSYRLADNTGELF
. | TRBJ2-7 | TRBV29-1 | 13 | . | SVSNWMDGTYEQY
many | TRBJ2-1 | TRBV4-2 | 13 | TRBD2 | ASRNGLAGGYEQF
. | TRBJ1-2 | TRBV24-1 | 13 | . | ATQGTEVTNYGYT
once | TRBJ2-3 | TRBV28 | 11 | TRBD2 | ASKHPGGGGQY
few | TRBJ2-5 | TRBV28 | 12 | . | ASSSFGRQETQY
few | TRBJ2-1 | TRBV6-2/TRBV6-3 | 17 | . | ASSYSIETGTPSYNEQF
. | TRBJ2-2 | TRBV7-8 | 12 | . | ASSLGAVPWELF
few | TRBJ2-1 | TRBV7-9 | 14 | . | ASSSTKLVNYNEQF
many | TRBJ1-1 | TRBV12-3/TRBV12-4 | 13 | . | ASSLDLTMNTEAF
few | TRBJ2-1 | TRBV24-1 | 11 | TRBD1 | ATSAGGYNEQF
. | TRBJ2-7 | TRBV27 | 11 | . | ASSLTAFYEQY
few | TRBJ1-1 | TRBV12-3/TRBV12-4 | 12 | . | ASSSFEWNQRAF
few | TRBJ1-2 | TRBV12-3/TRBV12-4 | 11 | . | ASSQTQNYGYT
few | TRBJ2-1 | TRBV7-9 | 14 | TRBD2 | ASSTITSGADNEQF
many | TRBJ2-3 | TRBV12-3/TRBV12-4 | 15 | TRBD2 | ASSLRTSELRTDTQY
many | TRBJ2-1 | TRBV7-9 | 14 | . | ASSLAGSLYPDEQF